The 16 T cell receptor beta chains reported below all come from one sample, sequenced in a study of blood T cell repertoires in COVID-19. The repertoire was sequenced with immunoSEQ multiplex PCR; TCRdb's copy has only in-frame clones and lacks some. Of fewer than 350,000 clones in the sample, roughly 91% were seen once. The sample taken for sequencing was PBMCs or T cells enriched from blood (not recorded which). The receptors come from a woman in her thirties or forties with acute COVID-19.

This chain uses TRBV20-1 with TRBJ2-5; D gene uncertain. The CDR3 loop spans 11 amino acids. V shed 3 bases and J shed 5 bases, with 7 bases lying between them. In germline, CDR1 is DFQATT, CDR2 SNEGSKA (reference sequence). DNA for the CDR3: TGCAGTGCTAGTGATTCTGAGACCCAGTACTTC. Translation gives CSASDSETQYF.

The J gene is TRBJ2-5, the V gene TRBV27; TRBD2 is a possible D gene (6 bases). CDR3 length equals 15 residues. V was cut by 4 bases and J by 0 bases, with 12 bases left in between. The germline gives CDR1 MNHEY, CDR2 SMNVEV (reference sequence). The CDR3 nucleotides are TGTGCCAGCAGTTGGAGGGTCACGGACCAAGAGACCCAGTACTTC. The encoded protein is CASSWRVTDQETQYF.

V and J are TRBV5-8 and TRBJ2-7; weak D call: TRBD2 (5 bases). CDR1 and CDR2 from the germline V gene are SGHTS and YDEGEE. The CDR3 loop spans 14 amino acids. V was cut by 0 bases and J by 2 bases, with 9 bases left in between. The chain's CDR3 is CASSLEFGAYEQYF. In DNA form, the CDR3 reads TGTGCCAGCAGCTTGGAATTCGGGGCCTACGAGCAGTACTTC.

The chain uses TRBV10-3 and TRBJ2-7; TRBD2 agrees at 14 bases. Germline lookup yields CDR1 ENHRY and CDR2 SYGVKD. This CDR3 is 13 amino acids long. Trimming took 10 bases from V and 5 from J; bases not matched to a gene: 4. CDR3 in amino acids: CATRLAGGDEQYF. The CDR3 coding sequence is TGTGCCACCAGACTAGCGGGAGGGGACGAGCAGTACTTC.

CDR3 in DNA: TGCGCCAGCAGCTCGCTTTTTTCGGACAACGCGAACACCGGGGAGCTGTTTTTT. It encodes CASSSLFSDNANTGELFF. The V and J genes are TRBV5-1 and TRBJ2-2; possible D gene TRBD1, 5 bases. Germline loops: CDR1 SGHRS, CDR2 YFSETQ. There are 18 residues in the CDR3. V was trimmed by 3 bases and J by 0 bases, leaving 18 bases between them. Variable domain in full (rest from reference TRBV5-1 and TRBJ2-2): KAGVTQTPRYLIKTRGQQVTLSCSPISGHRSVSWYQQTPGQGLQFLFEYFSETQRNKGNFPGRFSGRQFSNSRSEMNVSTLELGDSALYLCASSSLFSDNANTGELFFGEGSRLTVL.

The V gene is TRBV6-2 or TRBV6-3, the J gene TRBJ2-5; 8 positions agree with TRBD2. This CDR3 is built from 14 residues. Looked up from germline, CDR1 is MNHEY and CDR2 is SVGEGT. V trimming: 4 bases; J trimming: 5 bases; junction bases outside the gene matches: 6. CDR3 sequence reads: CASSLREEYETQYF. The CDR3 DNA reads TGTGCCAGCAGTTTGCGGGAGGAGTATGAGACCCAGTACTTC.

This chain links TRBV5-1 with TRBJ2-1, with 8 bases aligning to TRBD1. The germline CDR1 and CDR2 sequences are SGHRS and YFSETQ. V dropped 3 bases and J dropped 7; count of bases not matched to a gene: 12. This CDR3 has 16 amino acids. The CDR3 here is CASSSPGAGGRNEQFF. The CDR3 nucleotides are TGCGCCAGCAGCTCCCCGGGGGCAGGGGGCCGGAATGAGCAGTTCTTC.

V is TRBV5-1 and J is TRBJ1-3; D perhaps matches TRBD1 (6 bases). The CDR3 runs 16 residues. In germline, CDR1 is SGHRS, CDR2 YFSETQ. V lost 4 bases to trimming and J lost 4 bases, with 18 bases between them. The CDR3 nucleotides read TGCGCCAGCAGCAGGGATCTAGGACAGAGGGGAAACACCATATATTTT. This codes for CASSRDLGQRGNTIYF.

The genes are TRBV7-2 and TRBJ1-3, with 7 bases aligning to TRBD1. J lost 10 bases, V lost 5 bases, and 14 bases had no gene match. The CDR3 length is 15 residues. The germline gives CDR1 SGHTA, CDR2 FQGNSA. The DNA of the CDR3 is TGTGCCAGCAGCCCCGGGACAGCGGGCGGGTCTACCATATATTTT. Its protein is CASSPGTAGGSTIYF.

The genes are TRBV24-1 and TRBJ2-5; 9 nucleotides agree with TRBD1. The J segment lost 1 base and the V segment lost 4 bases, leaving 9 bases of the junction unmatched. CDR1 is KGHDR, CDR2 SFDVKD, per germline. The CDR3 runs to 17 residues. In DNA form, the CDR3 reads TGTGCCACCAGTGAAGCCGGGACAGGGCGTTCCCAAGAGACCCAGTACTTC. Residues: CATSEAGTGRSQETQYF.

This CDR3 is CAWEPGGGELFF. The CDR3 DNA follows: TGTGCCTGGGAACCGGGGGGCGGGGAGCTGTTTTTT. The chain employs TRBV30 and TRBJ2-2; TRBD2 matches at 7 bases. Losses at the gene ends were 5 bases for V and 7 bases for J; bases not matched to a gene: 4. CDR1 and CDR2 (germline): GTSNPN, SVGIG (reference sequence). The CDR3 runs 12 residues. Filled out from reference TRBV30 and TRBJ2-2, the complete variable domain reads SQTIHQWPATLVQPVGSPLSLECTVEGTSNPNLYWYRQAAGRGLQLLFYSVGIGQISSEVPQNLSASRPQDRQFILSSKKLLLSDSGFYLCAWEPGGGELFFGEGSRLTVL.

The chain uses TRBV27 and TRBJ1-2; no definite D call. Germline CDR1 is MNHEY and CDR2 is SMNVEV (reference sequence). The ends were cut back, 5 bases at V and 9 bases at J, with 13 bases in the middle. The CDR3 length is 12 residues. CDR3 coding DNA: TGTGCCAGCAGTCACGGTCTCGGTAGCTACACCTTC. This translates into CASSHGLGSYTF.

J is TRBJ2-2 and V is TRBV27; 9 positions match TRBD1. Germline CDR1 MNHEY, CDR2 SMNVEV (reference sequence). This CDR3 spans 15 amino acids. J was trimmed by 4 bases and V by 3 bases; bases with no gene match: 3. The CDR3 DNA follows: TGTGCCAGCAGTTTGGGGACAGGGACCACCGGGGAGCTGTTTTTT. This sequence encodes CASSLGTGTTGELFF.

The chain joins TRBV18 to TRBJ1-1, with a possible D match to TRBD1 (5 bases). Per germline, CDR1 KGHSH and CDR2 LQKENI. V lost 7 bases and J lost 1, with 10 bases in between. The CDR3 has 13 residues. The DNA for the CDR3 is TGTGCCAGCTTAGGGGATCCGAACACTGAAGCTTTCTTT. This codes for CASLGDPNTEAFF.

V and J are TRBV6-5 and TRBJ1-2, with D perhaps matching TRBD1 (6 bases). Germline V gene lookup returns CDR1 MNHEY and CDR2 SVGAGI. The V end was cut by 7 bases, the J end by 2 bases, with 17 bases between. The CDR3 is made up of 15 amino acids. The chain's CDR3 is CASNIFGGGNYGYTF. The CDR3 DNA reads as TGTGCCAGCAACATCTTTGGGGGCGGGAACTATGGCTACACCTTC.

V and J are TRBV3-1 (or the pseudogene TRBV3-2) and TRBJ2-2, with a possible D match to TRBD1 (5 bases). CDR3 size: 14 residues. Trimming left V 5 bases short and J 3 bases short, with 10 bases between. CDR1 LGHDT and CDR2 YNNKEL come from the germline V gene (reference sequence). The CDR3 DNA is TGTGCCAGCAGCAAAGCAGGGTACACCGGGGAGCTGTTTTTT. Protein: CASSKAGYTGELFF.